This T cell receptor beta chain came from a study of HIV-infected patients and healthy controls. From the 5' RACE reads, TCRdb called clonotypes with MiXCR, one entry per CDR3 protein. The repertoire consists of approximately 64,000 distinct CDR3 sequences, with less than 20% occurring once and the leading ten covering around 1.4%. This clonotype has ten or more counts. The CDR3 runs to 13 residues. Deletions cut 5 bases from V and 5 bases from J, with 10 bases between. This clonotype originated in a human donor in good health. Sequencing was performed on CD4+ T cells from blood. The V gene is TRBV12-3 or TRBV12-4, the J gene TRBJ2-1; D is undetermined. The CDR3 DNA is TGTGCCAGCAGTGATGACTGGGACAATGAGCAGTTCTTC. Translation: CASSDDWDNEQFF.